The clone carrying this T cell receptor (beta chain) has more than one count but fewer than ten. The antigen remains unidentified. TCRB transcripts that were expressed got sequenced, as all of the isolated RNA had been reverse transcribed. Read counts averaged approximately 3.5 million for samples of naive, central memory and regulatory T cells. Produced via immunoSEQ multiplex PCR; TCRdb's table is partial and in-frame only. The table includes about 470,000 clones, approximately 28% detected once. This record belongs to a study of beta chain features in type 1 diabetes. For the study at large: The samples had around 98 million sorted cells examined in all.

Via CD45RO/CCR7/CD25/CD127/CD95/CD27, cells of the CD4+ naive, central memory, regulatory and stem cell-like memory subsets were sorted. Findings and limits, study-wide: Compared with healthy donors, patients appeared to share more similar naive, central memory and regulatory TCRB repertoires.

The length of the CDR3 is 14 residues. The V gene's germline CDR1 is ENHRY and CDR2 SYGVKD. The ends lost 10 bases at V and 0 bases at J; junction bases unmatched: 6. Sample: naive CD4+ T cells from blood. The chain couples TRBV10-3 to TRBJ2-1; 7 nucleotides agree with TRBD1. This clonotype originated in a man aged 18 to 29 in good health. The CDR3 coding sequence is TGTGCCACCCAGGGGGACAGCTCCTACAATGAGCAGTTCTTC. Translating it yields CATQGDSSYNEQFF.